This T cell receptor beta chain comes out of a study of shared clonotypes between healthy human individuals. Sequenced by immunoSEQ multiplex PCR; TCRdb stores in-frame clones only, minus some. The sample holds about 680,000 clones, under 80% seen once. Germline V lookup: CDR1 WSHSY, CDR2 SAAADI. Trimming cost V 4 bases and J 1 base, with 6 bases left between them. There are 13 residues in the CDR3. Sequenced input: memory CD4+ T cells sorted from blood. Subset in this sample: CD45RA-negative fraction. This chain links TRBV10-2 with TRBJ2-3, with D unclear. The clonotype originates from a young woman in good health. The CDR3, as DNA: TGCGCCAGCAGTGGACAAGGCACAGATACGCAGTATTTT. Its protein is CASSGQGTDTQYF.